This entry features one T cell receptor (beta chain) sequence. In the original processing: How many nucleated cells were present was estimated from reference gene primer amplification. TCRdb keeps only in-frame clones here, not all; method: immunoSEQ multiplex PCR. That table supplies the V and J calls and clone size; D and trimming were determined from the DNA. The sample lists 250,000 to 350,000 clones, 70% to 85% occurring once. This sample was included in a study of blood T cell repertoires in COVID-19. Study information: Samples representing acute and convalescent COVID-19 were sourced from the United States, Italy and Spain. The analysed material was cDNA or gDNA that came from T cells, B-cell-depleted T cells, or PBMCs.

This CDR3 contains 15 residues. Germline assignment: CDR1 MNHEY and CDR2 SMNVEV (reference sequence). The V end lost 6 bases, the J end lost 4 bases, and 18 bases lay between the germline ends. Those enrolled in Seattle joined during active infection and were followed longitudinally afterward. The clonotype originates from a human donor with COVID-19, enrolled during active disease. The donor label of this sample is uncertain. The chain uses TRBV27 and TRBJ1-2; D is perhaps TRBD1 (6 bases). The sequenced material came from peripheral blood. The CDR3 reads CASRAGTRTSYGYTF. The DNA of the CDR3 is TGTGCCAGCAGAGCCGGGACAAGAACGTCCTATGGCTACACCTTC.